Listed below are T cell receptor beta chains from one sample, sequenced in a study of tumor-infiltrating lymphocytes in localized non-small cell lung cancer. Clones were sequenced by immunoSEQ multiplex PCR, and TCRdb holds only the in-frame ones, with some missing. The table shows tens of thousands of clones, with roughly 64% occurring only once. The material sequenced was lung tumor tissue. These receptors were collected from a human donor with non-small cell lung cancer. CDR3s include the opening cysteine and the closing phenylalanine or tryptophan. Each record gives: clone size, J gene, V gene, D gene, CDR3 protein, CDR3 DNA. A D gene is named only where the DNA matches it firmly. For some rows the clone size is stated as once, few or many, or as a class when expanded; others skip it.

>.|TRBJ2-5|TRBV25-1|TRBD2
CASSEAGAVETQYF
TGTGCCAGCAGTGAAGCGGGAGCTGTAGAGACCCAGTACTTC
>.|TRBJ2-2|TRBV10-3|TRBD2
CAVYQAGSGELFF
TGTGCCGTCTATCAAGCGGGATCCGGGGAGCTGTTTTTT
>few|TRBJ1-5|TRBV9|.
CASSVGGNPNQPQHF
TGTGCCAGCAGCGTAGGTGGGAATCCCAATCAGCCCCAGCATTTT
>.|TRBJ2-7|TRBV11-2|.
CASSLGHNSYEQYF
TGTGCCAGCAGCTTAGGACACAACTCCTACGAGCAGTACTTC
>.|TRBJ1-2|TRBV5-1|.
CASSQPMTGYGYTF
TGCGCCAGCAGCCAACCGATGACCGGGTATGGCTACACCTTC
>.|TRBJ2-3|TRBV6-1|.
CASSEVRGNTQYF
TGTGCCAGCAGTGAAGTACGAGGAAATACGCAGTATTTT
>.|TRBJ2-1|TRBV19|.
CASSMKGTYNEQFF
TGTGCCAGTAGTATGAAGGGGACCTACAATGAGCAGTTCTTC
>.|TRBJ2-1|TRBV10-1|TRBD2
CASSEWPSGSGSYNEQFF
TGCGCCAGCAGTGAGTGGCCTAGCGGGAGTGGGTCCTACAATGAGCAGTTCTTC
>.|TRBJ2-1|TRBV11-2|.
CASSFRASYNEQFF
TGTGCCAGCAGCTTTAGGGCTTCCTACAATGAGCAGTTCTTC
>.|TRBJ2-1|TRBV10-1|.
CASSESGLGDEQFF
TGCGCCAGCAGTGAGTCTGGCCTGGGGGATGAGCAGTTCTTC
>.|TRBJ2-2|TRBV6-5|.
CASSYSIQVSGELFF
TGTGCCAGCAGTTACTCGATTCAGGTTTCCGGGGAGCTGTTTTTT
>.|TRBJ2-5|TRBV15|.
CATSRGGSQETQYF
TGTGCCACCAGCAGAGGGGGGAGTCAAGAGACCCAGTACTTC
>.|TRBJ2-1|TRBV18|TRBD1
CASSPQWDSPNNEQFF
TGTGCCAGCTCACCACAGTGGGACAGTCCAAACAATGAGCAGTTCTTC
>few|TRBJ1-4|TRBV6-5|.
CASIEGTYLNEKLFF
TGTGCCAGCATCGAGGGGACCTATCTTAATGAAAAACTGTTTTTT
>once|TRBJ2-6|TRBV9|.
CASSAGVGSGANVLTF
TGTGCCAGCAGCGCCGGTGTGGGCTCTGGGGCCAACGTCCTGACTTTC
>few|TRBJ1-1|TRBV28|.
CASSWPGERAFF
TGTGCCAGCAGTTGGCCAGGGGAAAGAGCTTTCTTT
>.|TRBJ1-1|TRBV18|.
CASSLQWTEAFF
TGTGCCAGCTCATTGCAGTGGACTGAAGCTTTCTTT
>.|TRBJ1-6|TRBV19|TRBD1
CASSILARGRNTPLHF
TGTGCCAGTAGTATTCTCGCCAGGGGGCGCAATACACCCCTCCACTTT
>few|TRBJ2-5|TRBV19|.
CASSIGHQGGETQYF
TGTGCCAGTAGTATAGGTCATCAGGGGGGAGAGACCCAGTACTTC
>.|TRBJ1-2|TRBV5-1|TRBD1
CASSPPGTGTYGYTF
TGCGCCAGCAGCCCCCCCGGGACAGGGACCTATGGCTACACCTTC
>.|TRBJ2-1|TRBV5-1|TRBD2
CASSSLAGGLNEQFF
TGCGCCAGCAGCTCCCTAGCGGGAGGGCTCAATGAGCAGTTCTTC
>.|TRBJ1-1|TRBV5-1|.
CASSFNLGVSEAFF
TGCGCCAGCAGCTTTAACCTAGGGGTGTCTGAAGCTTTCTTT
>once|TRBJ1-2|TRBV6-1|TRBD1
CASMIDRGLGGYTF
TGTGCCAGCATGATCGACAGGGGGCTTGGCGGCTACACCTTC
>.|TRBJ2-7|TRBV6-1|.
CASSEFRLTYEQYF
TGTGCCAGCAGTGAATTCAGGCTTACCTACGAGCAGTACTTC
>.|TRBJ1-1|TRBV5-1|.
CASSLVPQDGEAFF
TGCGCCAGCAGCCTAGTACCTCAGGACGGTGAAGCTTTCTTT
>.|TRBJ1-1|TRBV11-3|.
CASSLFRYTEAFF
TGTGCCAGCAGCTTATTCCGGTACACTGAAGCTTTCTTT
>.|TRBJ2-2|TRBV6-6|TRBD2
CASSLASGTVGELFF
TGTGCCAGCAGTTTGGCTAGCGGGACGGTCGGGGAGCTGTTTTTT
>medium-sized|TRBJ1-2|TRBV7-9|.
CASSPTSSGPGGGYTF
TGTGCCAGCAGCCCAACCTCGTCAGGCCCCGGGGGTGGCTACACCTTC
>.|TRBJ2-2|TRBV19|.
CASSRDTYTGELFF
TGTGCCAGTAGTCGGGACACCTACACCGGGGAGCTGTTTTTT
>.|TRBJ2-1|TRBV28|.
CASSPRVNEQFF
TGTGCCAGCAGCCCACGAGTGAATGAGCAGTTCTTC
>.|TRBJ2-1|TRBV9|.
CASSAPTPGQFF
TGTGCCAGCAGCGCCCCCACTCCTGGGCAGTTCTTC
>once|TRBJ1-2|TRBV5-6|.
CASSLDRVLNGYTF
TGTGCCAGCAGCTTGGACAGGGTGCTAAATGGCTACACCTTC
>.|TRBJ2-3|TRBV18|.
CASSPTTDTQYF
TGTGCCAGCTCACCCACCACAGATACGCAGTATTTT
>.|TRBJ1-1|TRBV18|.
CASSPWTGDTEAFF
TGTGCCAGCTCACCATGGACGGGGGACACTGAAGCTTTCTTT
>once|TRBJ2-5|TRBV4-1|TRBD2
CASSQERGLAGEETQYF
TGCGCCAGCAGCCAAGAGAGGGGACTAGCGGGTGAGGAGACCCAGTACTTC
>.|TRBJ1-1|TRBV18|.
CATSINQGRTEAFF
TGTGCCACCTCAATCAACCAGGGGCGGACTGAAGCTTTCTTT
>.|TRBJ2-3|TRBV9|.
CASSPRQDRTDTQYF
TGTGCCAGCAGCCCCCGACAGGACCGCACAGATACGCAGTATTTT
>.|TRBJ1-5|TRBV19|TRBD1
CASQDRGGQPQHF
TGTGCCAGTCAAGACAGGGGTGGGCAGCCCCAGCATTTT
>.|TRBJ2-7|TRBV11-2|.
CATAAGGGSNEQYF
TGTGCCACCGCCGCAGGGGGAGGGTCGAACGAGCAGTACTTC
>few|TRBJ1-1|TRBV30|.
CAWSVWGQGYTEAFF
TGTGCCTGGAGTGTATGGGGGCAGGGGTACACTGAAGCTTTCTTT
>.|TRBJ2-1|TRBV29-1|.
CSVSRGGNEQFF
TGCAGCGTTAGCAGGGGTGGAAATGAGCAGTTCTTC
>.|TRBJ2-3|TRBV30|.
CAWKGNPTDTQYF
TGTGCCTGGAAAGGGAACCCCACAGATACGCAGTATTTT
>.|TRBJ2-7|TRBV30|.
CAWRRTGSSYEQYF
TGTGCCTGGCGGAGGACCGGCTCCTCCTACGAGCAGTACTTC
>few|TRBJ2-7|TRBV10-2|.
CASSWLREQYF
TGCGCCAGCAGTTGGCTGCGGGAGCAGTACTTC
>.|TRBJ2-7|TRBV15|TRBD1
CATSVPGDRSYEQYF
TGTGCCACCAGCGTCCCCGGGGACAGGAGTTACGAGCAGTACTTC
>few|TRBJ1-5|TRBV10-1|.
CATLIQTQHF
TGCGCCACCCTCATTCAAACCCAGCATTTT
>.|TRBJ2-1|TRBV5-4|.
CASSTVTGNNEQFF
TGTGCCAGCAGTACAGTTACAGGGAACAATGAGCAGTTCTTC
>few|TRBJ2-1|TRBV6-6|.
CASSVALEQFF
TGTGCCAGCAGTGTAGCGTTAGAGCAGTTCTTC
>.|TRBJ1-1|TRBV5-5|.
CASNFRGYMNTEAFF
TGTGCCAGCAACTTTAGGGGATATATGAACACTGAAGCTTTCTTT
>few|TRBJ1-1|TRBV19|TRBD1
CASSTGQENTEAFF
TGTGCCAGTAGTACGGGACAGGAAAACACTGAAGCTTTCTTT
>few|TRBJ1-1|TRBV6-6|.
CASSYDDRPHTEAFF
TGTGCCAGCAGTTACGACGACAGGCCGCACACTGAAGCTTTCTTT
>.|TRBJ2-7|TRBV2|.
CASSERAGELYEQYF
TGTGCCAGCAGTGAGAGGGCAGGGGAATTGTACGAGCAGTACTTC
>.|TRBJ2-1|TRBV11-2|.
CASSLAGAFNEQFF
TGTGCCAGCAGCTTAGCGGGAGCTTTCAATGAGCAGTTCTTC
>once|TRBJ1-2|TRBV28|.
CASRRAGVGANYGYTF
TGTGCCAGCAGGCGTGCCGGGGTAGGGGCCAACTATGGCTACACCTTC
>.|TRBJ2-3|TRBV5-1|.
CASSLEGRSTDTQYF
TGCGCCAGCAGCTTAGAGGGCCGCAGCACAGATACGCAGTATTTT